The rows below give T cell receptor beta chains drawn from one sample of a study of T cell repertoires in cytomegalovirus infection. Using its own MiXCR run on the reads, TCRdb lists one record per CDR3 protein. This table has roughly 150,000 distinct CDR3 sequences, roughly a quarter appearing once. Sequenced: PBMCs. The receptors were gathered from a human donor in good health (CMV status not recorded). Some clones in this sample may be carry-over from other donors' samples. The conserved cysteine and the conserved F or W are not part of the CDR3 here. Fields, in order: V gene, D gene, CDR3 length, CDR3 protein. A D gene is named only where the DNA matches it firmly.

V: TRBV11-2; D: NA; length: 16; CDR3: ASSLNWGWGRDTDTQY
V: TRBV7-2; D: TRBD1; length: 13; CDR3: ASSLRQGGSDTQY
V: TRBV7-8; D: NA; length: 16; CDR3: ASSLVGGGTSSYNEQF
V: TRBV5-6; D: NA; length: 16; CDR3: ASSLRSAVDPPAGELF
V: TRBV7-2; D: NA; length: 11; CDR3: ASKEGSQETQY
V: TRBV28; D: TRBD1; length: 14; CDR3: ASRTPRTGGNTEAF
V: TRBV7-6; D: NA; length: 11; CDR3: ASSAQGSYEQY
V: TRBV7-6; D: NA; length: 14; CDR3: ASSLDGSDNYQPQH
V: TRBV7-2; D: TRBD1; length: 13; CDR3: ASSLARQGDEKLF
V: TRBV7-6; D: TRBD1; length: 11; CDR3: ASSSRQGGEAF
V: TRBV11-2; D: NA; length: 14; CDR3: ASSLGTGNMNTEAF
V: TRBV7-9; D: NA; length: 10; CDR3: ASSSGGFGYT
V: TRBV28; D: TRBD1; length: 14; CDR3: ASSLPGTGGTDTQY
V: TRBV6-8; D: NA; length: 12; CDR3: SSSTMGITGELF
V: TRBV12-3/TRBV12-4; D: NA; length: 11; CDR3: ASGRQAGREQY
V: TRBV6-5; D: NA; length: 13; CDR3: ASSFAETMNTEAF
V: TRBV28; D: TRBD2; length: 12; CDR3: ASSLLAGDNEQF
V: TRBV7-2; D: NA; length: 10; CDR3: ASSRFGGEQY
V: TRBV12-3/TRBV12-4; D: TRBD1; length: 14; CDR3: ASSSEQGFGNQPQH
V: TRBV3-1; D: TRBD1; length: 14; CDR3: ASSRITGDWNSPLH
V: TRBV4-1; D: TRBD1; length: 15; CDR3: ASSQEGAGTGGNTIY
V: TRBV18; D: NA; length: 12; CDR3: ASSPGPSTDTQY
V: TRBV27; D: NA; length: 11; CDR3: ASSRTPLYEQY
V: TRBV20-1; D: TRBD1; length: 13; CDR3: SAHGTDYSNQPQH
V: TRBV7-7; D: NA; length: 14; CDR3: ASSLASGSSYNEQF
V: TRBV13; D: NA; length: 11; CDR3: ASSAGVYFGTF
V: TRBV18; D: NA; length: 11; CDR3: ASSTGWTDTQY
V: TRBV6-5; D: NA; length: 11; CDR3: ASSRPNTYEQY
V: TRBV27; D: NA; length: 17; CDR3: ASSLKFFSSGTLGNEQF
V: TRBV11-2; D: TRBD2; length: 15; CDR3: ASSFFNDGGAGDTQY
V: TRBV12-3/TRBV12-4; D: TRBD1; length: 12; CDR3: ASSYGTGGTEAF
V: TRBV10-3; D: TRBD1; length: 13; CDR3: AISDGTGGIHEQY
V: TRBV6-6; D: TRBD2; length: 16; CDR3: ASSALGGSWDGANVLT
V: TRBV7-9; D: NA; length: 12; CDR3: ASSLGTDNYGYT
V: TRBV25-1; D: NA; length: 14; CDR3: ASSESLGRANEKLF
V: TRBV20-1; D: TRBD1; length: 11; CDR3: SAKRDRENEQF
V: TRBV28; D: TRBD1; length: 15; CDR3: ASSFDLDRGPQNIQY
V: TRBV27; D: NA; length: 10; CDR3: ASSFYGNEQY
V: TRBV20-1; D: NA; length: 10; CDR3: SARSARTEAF
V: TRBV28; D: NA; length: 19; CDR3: ASSMDLSHRVVSSNTGELF
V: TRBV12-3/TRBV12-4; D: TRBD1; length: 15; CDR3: ASRGYGTGLNTGELF
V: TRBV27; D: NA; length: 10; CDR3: ASSFLSGELF
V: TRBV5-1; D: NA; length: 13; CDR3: ASSLGYGSYNEQF
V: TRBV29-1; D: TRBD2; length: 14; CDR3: SVEPLAGVGTGELF
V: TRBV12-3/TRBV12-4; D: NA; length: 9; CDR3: ATRRGAGYT
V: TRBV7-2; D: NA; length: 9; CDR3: ASSLEYQQY